The source of this TCR beta chain is a study of T cell responses to AZD1222 COVID-19 vaccine. Study information: Whether given at about 4 or about 12 weeks, second doses were pooled. Study findings and constraints: Across spike, vaccine-associated CD4 TCRs were found, dominant at 160-218 and 743-854. A mostly white British donor set with more females was recruited, and clonal diversity was possibly underestimated. Scientists sampled the repertoires only once the peak T cell response had passed.

Note on this clone: Its cognate antigen is unknown.

The germline V gene has CDR1 SNHLY and CDR2 FYNNEI. The CDR3 runs 14 residues. Trimming at V came to 6 bases and at J to 7 bases, leaving 9 bases not matched to a gene. Sequencing was performed with immunoSEQ multiplex PCR; in TCRdb, only in-frame clones are kept and a portion is missing. The sample carries 85,000 or so clones, 90% recorded once. The input for sequencing was peripheral blood, taken on day 0 of AZD1222 vaccination. The clonotype originates from an adult in good health. The genes are TRBV2 and TRBJ1-2, with 9 bases that match TRBD1. The CDR3 region is CASSGTGTYLGYTF. The CDR3 DNA reads as TGTGCCAGCAGCGGGACAGGGACTTACCTTGGCTACACCTTC.